This TCR beta chain was documented in a study of T cell repertoires in cytomegalovirus infection. Looking at the study overall: Public TCR beta signatures were indicative of both CMV infection and a matching HLA type. Overall study results and limits: Predominance within the ex vivo response was attributable to HLA-C-restricted CMV-specific TCR beta clonotypes.

The CDR3 length is 13 residues. Trimming took off 4 bases at V and 3 bases at J, with 10 bases between the two ends. This clonotype was observed a single time. The antigen is undetermined. A much bigger clone sits one base away, suggesting this may be a read error. It is likely a read error, because the conserved phenylalanine at the end of the CDR3 is missing. One entry per CDR3 protein results from TCRdb running MiXCR on the reads. The sample holds hundreds of thousands of distinct CDR3 sequences, 25% to 40% seen once. Specimen: PBMCs. The chain recombines TRBV12-3 or TRBV12-4 with TRBJ2-7, with TRBD1 as a possible D gene (6 bases). The sequence derives from a human donor in good health (CMV status not recorded). Some clones in this sample may be carry-over from other donors' samples. The CDR3 DNA sequence: TGTGCCAGCAGTTCAGACAGGAGCTACGAGCAGTACTTA. The encoded protein is CASSSDRSYEQYL.